This passage covers 12 T cell receptor beta chains from one sample sequenced in a study of cytomegalovirus exposure and HLA in healthy donors. 13 Jbeta primers and 60 Vbeta primers were used for the PCR. The repertoire was sequenced with immunoSEQ multiplex PCR; TCRdb's copy has only in-frame clones and lacks some. Of under 200,000 clones detected, roughly two thirds appear once; the ten largest clones hold around 4.5%. Sequenced material: PBMCs. The receptors stem from a woman younger than 35 in good health and CMV-seropositive.

The chain links TRBV7-9 to TRBJ2-2, with 7 bases fitting TRBD2. Germline-derived CDR1 and CDR2 are SEHNR and FQNEAQ (reference sequence). The junction had 4 bases not matched to a gene; V was cut back by 0 bases and J by 6 bases. This CDR3 comprises 15 residues. CDR3 in amino acids: CASSLAVRGAGELFF. The DNA of the CDR3 is TGTGCCAGCAGCTTAGCGGTCCGGGGGGCCGGGGAGCTGTTTTTT.

This clone was counted between two and nine times. The V and J genes are TRBV30 and TRBJ2-7; 10 bases are a match to TRBD1. The CDR3 extends over 15 amino acids. V lost 0 bases and J lost 1; bases outside the gene matches: 3. Germline V gives CDR1 GTSNPN, CDR2 SVGIG (reference sequence). CDR3 DNA sequence: TGTGCCTGGAGTGTAACGGGACAGGGGTCCTACGAGCAGTACTTC. Amino acid sequence: CAWSVTGQGSYEQYF.

The rearrangement uses TRBV5-1 and TRBJ1-6; 7 bases line up with TRBD1. Per germline, CDR1 SGHRS and CDR2 YFSETQ. Unmatched junction bases numbered 4, after V lost 0 bases and J lost 7 bases. This CDR3 comprises 15 residues. The chain's CDR3 is CASSLAQGVNSPLHF. CDR3 nucleotide sequence: TGCGCCAGCAGCTTGGCTCAGGGGGTAAATTCACCCCTCCACTTT.

This chain links TRBV15 with TRBJ2-3; D is ambiguous. The CDR3 is made up of 16 amino acids. CDR1 and CDR2 from the germline V gene are LNHNV and YYDKDF (reference sequence). Trimming cost V 1 base and J 4 bases, with 15 bases left between them. Here the CDR3 reads CATSRGLGPRADTQYF. In DNA form, the CDR3 reads TGTGCCACCAGCAGAGGGTTAGGCCCCCGGGCAGATACGCAGTATTTT.

This rearrangement joins TRBV7-3 to TRBJ2-1; 7 positions match TRBD2. Germline V lookup: CDR1 SGHTA, CDR2 FQGTGA. V shed 1 base, J shed 6 bases, and the junction held 3 bases outside the gene matches. CDR3 length: 14 residues. The CDR3 loop is CASSLMLAANEQFF. The CDR3 nucleotides are TGTGCCAGCAGCTTAATGCTAGCGGCCAATGAGCAGTTCTTC.

The chain combines TRBV7-9 with TRBJ2-5; TRBD1 aligns across 7 bases. This CDR3 is built from 14 residues. The junction had 10 bases not matched to a gene; V was cut back by 6 bases and J by 6 bases. Germline-derived CDR1 and CDR2 are SEHNR and FQNEAQ (reference sequence). CDR3: CASRTGQDLKTQYF. In DNA form, the CDR3 reads TGTGCCAGCAGAACAGGACAGGATTTGAAGACCCAGTACTTC.

As DNA, the CDR3 is TGTGCCAGCACATACTCGGGGGGCACTGAAGCTTTCTTT. It specifies CASTYSGGTEAFF. This sequence joins TRBV28 and TRBJ1-1; weak D call: TRBD1 (5 bases). V was trimmed by 7 bases and J by 4 bases, leaving 13 bases between them. Per the germline V gene, CDR1 is MDHEN and CDR2 is SYDVKM. The CDR3 is 13 amino acids.

As concerns this clone: The junction departs from germline at one end; a sequencing error may be responsible. The chain is built from TRBV7-8 and TRBJ2-7; TRBD2 agrees at 8 bases. The CDR3 length is 13 residues. Looked up from germline, CDR1 is SGHVS and CDR2 is FQNEAQ. The CDR3 is CASSLGGRGLVLF. CDR3 DNA sequence: TGTGCCAGCAGCCTAGGGGGTCGGGGACTAGTTTTATTC.

This clone came up a few times. This chain uses TRBV18 with TRBJ2-3, with D tentatively TRBD2 (6 bases). The V and J ends lost 6 bases and 4 bases respectively, with 14 bases between them. Per germline, CDR1 KGHSH and CDR2 LQKENI. This CDR3 is built from 14 residues. The CDR3 DNA follows: TGTGCCAGCTCCTCGGGCCCGGGGGCAGATACGCAGTATTTT. Its protein is CASSSGPGADTQYF.

This clone was observed a handful of times. The chain recombines TRBV30 with TRBJ2-3; D is uncertain. V shed 2 bases and J shed 2 bases, with 11 bases lying between them. CDR1 and CDR2 (germline): GTSNPN, SVGIG (reference sequence). The CDR3 contains 14 residues. This CDR3 is CAWSLGRYTDTQYF. In DNA, the CDR3 is TGTGCCTGGAGTCTGGGCCGATACACAGATACGCAGTATTTT.

J is TRBJ2-1 and V is TRBV28; D is possibly TRBD2 (6 bases). Trimming took 7 bases from V and 6 from J, leaving 16 bases between them. CDR1 MDHEN and CDR2 SYDVKM come from the germline V gene. CDR3 length: 14 amino acids. The CDR3 loop reads CASTQLGGGNEQFF. Written as DNA, the CDR3 is TGTGCCAGCACCCAATTGGGGGGAGGCAATGAGCAGTTCTTC.

There are a few counts of this clone. The rearrangement links TRBV27 to TRBJ2-1; D may be TRBD1 (6 bases). The CDR3 is 14 amino acids. V shed 6 bases and J shed 2 bases, with 11 bases lying between them. CDR1 and CDR2 from the germline V gene are MNHEY and SMNVEV (reference sequence). CDR3 sequence (DNA): TGTGCCAGCAGGTTTACAGGGACCTACAATGAGCAGTTCTTC. It translates to CASRFTGTYNEQFF.